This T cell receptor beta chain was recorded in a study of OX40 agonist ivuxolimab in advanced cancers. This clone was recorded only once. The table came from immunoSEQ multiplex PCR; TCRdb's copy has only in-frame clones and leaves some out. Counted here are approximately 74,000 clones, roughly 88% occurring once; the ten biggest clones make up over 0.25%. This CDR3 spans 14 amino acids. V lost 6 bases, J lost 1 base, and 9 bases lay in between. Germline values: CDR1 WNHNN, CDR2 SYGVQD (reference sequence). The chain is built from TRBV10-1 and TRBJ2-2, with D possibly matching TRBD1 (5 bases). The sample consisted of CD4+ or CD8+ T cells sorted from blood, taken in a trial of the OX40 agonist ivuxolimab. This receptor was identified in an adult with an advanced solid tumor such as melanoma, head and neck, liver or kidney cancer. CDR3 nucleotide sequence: TGCGCCAGCAGCCCTGGACAGAACACCGGGGAGCTGTTTTTT. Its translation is CASSPGQNTGELFF.